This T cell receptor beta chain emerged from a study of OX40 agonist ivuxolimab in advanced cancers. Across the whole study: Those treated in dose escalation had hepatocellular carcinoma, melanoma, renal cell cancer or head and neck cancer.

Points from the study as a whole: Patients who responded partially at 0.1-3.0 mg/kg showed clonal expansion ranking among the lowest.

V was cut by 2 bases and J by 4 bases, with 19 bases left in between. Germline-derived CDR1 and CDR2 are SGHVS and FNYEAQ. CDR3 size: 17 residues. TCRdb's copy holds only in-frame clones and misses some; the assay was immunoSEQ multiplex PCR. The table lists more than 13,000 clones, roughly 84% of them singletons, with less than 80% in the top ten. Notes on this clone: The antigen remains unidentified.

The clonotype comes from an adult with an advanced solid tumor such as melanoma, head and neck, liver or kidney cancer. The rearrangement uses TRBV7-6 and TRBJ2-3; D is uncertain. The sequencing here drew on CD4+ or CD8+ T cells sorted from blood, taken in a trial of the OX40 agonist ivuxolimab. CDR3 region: CASSLPRLEMVADTQYF. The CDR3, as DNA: TGTGCCAGCAGCTTACCTCGCCTAGAAATGGTGGCAGATACGCAGTATTTT. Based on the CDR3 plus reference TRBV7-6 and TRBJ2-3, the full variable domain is GAGVSQSPRYKVTKRGQDVALRCDPISGHVSLYWYRQALGQGPEFLTYFNYEAQQDKSGLPNDRFSAERPEGSISTLTIQRTEQRDSAMYRCASSLPRLEMVADTQYFGPGTRLTVL.